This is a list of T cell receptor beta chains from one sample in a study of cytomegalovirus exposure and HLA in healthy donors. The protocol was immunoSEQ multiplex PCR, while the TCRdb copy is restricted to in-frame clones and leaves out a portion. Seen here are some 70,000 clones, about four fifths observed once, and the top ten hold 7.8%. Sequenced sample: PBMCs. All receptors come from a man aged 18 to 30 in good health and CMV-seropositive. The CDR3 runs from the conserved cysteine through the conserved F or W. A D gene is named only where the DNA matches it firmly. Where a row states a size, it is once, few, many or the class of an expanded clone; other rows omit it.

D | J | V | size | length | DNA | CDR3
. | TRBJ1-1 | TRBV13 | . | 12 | TGTGCCAGCAGCCCCCGGGAGACTGAAGCTTTCTTT | CASSPRETEAFF
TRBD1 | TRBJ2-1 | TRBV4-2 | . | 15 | TGTGCCAGCAGCTCCCCACAGGGGGCCTACAATGAGCAGTTCTTC | CASSSPQGAYNEQFF
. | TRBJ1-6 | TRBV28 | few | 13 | TGTGCCAGCAGCCCTCTACGGTTTTCACCCCTCCACTTT | CASSPLRFSPLHF
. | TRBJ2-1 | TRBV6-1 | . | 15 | TGTGCCAGCAGCGTCCGAGCGGGCCCCTACAATGAGCAGTTCTTC | CASSVRAGPYNEQFF
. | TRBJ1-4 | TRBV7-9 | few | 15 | TGTGCCAGCAGCTCCTCGTGGGACTTCGGGGAAAAACTGTTTTTT | CASSSSWDFGEKLFF
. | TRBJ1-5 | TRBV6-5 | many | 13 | TGTGCCAGCAGTTACTCCTACAATCAGCCCCAGCATTTT | CASSYSYNQPQHF
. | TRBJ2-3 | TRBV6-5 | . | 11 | TGTGCCAGCAGTCAAGAGGATACGCAGTATTTT | CASSQEDTQYF
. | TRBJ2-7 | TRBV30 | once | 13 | TGTGCCTGGACCGGAGGGTCCCCCTACGAGCAGTACTTC | CAWTGGSPYEQYF
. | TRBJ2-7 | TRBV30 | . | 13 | TGTGCCTGGAGTGGAGGGGGTGGATACGAGCAGTACTTC | CAWSGGGGYEQYF
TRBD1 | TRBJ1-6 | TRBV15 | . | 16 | TGTGCCACCAGCAGAGATCACACAGGGGGAAATTCACCCCTCCACTTT | CATSRDHTGGNSPLHF
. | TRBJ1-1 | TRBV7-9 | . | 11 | TGTGCCAGCAGCCCTGACACTGAAGCTTTCTTT | CASSPDTEAFF